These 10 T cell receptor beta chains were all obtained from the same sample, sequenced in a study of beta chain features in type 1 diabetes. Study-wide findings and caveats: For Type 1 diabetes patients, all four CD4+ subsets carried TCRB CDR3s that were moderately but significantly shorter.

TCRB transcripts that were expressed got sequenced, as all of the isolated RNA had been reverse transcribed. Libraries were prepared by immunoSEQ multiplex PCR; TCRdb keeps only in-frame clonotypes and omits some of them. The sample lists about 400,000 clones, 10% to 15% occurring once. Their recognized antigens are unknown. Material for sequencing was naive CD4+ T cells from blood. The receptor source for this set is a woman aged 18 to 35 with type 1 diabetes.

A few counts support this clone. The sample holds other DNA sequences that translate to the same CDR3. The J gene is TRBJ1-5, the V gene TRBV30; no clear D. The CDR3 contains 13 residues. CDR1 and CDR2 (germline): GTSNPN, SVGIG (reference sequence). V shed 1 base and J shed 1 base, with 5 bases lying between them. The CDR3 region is CAWSARSNQPQHF. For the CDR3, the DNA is TGTGCCTGGAGTGCCAGGAGCAATCAGCCCCAGCATTTT.

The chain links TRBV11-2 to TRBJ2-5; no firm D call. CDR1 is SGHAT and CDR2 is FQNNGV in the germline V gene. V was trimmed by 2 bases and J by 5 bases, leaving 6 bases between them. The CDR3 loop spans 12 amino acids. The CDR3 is CASSLSFETQYF. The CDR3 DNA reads TGTGCCAGCAGCTTATCGTTTGAGACCCAGTACTTC.

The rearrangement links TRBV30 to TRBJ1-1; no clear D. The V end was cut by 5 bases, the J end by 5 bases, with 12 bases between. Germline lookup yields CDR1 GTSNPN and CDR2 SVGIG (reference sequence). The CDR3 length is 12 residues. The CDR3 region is CAWQPGETEAFF. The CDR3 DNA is TGTGCCTGGCAACCCGGGGAAACTGAAGCTTTCTTT.

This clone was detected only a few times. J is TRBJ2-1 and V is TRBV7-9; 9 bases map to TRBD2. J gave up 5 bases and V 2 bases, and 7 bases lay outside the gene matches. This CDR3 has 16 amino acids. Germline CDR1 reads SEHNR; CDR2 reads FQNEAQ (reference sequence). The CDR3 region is CASSLPWLAGNNEQFF. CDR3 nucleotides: TGTGCCAGCAGCTTACCGTGGCTAGCGGGAAACAATGAGCAGTTCTTC.

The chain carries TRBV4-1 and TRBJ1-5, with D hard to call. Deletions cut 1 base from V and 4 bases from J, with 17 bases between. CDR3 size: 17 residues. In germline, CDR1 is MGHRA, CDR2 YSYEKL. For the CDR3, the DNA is TGCGCCAGCAGCCAAGTGGTCGGCAGGCTCCCGAATCAGCCCCAGCATTTT. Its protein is CASSQVVGRLPNQPQHF.

CDR3: CASSLESNSPLHF. DNA for the CDR3: TGTGCCAGCAGCTTGGAGAGCAATTCACCCCTCCACTTT. This chain joins TRBV5-6 and TRBJ1-6; no reliable D call. The CDR3 is 13 residues long. Trimming pared 0 bases from V and 7 bases from J, leaving 5 bases between. Germline-derived CDR1 and CDR2 are SGHDT and YYEEEE.

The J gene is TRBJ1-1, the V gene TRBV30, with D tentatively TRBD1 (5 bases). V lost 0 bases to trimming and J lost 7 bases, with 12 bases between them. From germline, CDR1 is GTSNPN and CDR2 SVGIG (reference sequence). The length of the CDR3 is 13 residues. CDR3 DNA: TGTGCCTGGAGTGTACTGGTGGGGGGTGAAGCTTTCTTT. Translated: CAWSVLVGGEAFF.

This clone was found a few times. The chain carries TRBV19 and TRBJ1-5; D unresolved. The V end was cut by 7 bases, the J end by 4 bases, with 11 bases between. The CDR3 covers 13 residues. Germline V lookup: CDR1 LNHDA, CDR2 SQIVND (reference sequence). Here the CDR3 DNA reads TGTGCCAGTAAAGGTGGCGGGAATCAGCCCCAGCATTTT. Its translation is CASKGGGNQPQHF.

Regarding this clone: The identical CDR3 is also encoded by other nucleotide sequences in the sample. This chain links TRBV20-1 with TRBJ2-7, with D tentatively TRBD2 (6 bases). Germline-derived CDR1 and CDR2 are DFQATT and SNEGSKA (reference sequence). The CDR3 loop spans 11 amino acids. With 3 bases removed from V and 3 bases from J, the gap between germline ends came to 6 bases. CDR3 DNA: TGCAGTGCTAGGGGGGGCTACGAGCAGTACTTC. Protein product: CSARGGYEQYF.

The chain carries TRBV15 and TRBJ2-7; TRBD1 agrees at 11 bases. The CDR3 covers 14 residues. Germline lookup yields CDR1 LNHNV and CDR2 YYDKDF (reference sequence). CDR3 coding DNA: TGTGCGACCCGCGGGACAGGGGGGACCTACGAGCAGTACTTC. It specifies CATRGTGGTYEQYF.